This TCR beta chain was profiled in a study of response to subunit inactivated influenza vaccine. Study-level findings and limits: T cells newly recruited by each seasonal influenza vaccination are few, the authors suggested.

Using its own MiXCR run on the RT-PCR reads, TCRdb lists one record per CDR3 protein. The sample includes some 520,000 distinct CDR3 sequences, approximately 16% of them seen just once. This clonotype was detected ten times or more. What it binds is unknown. The CDR3 contains 13 residues. Germline CDR1 reads SQVTM; CDR2 reads ANQGSEA. With 6 bases clipped from V and 2 bases from J, the junction kept 4 bases outside the gene matches. The material sequenced was CD4+ T cells sorted from PBMCs, taken less than 30 months after vaccination. The chain uses TRBV29-1 and TRBJ2-3; 8 bases are a match to TRBD2. This sequence originates from a man in his fifties or sixties who received an inactivated influenza vaccine. CDR3 sequence (DNA): TGCAGCGTATTTAGCGGGGACACAGATACGCAGTATTTT. Protein: CSVFSGDTDTQYF.